Listed below are T cell receptor beta chains from one sample, sequenced in a study of T-cell memory formation after mild COVID-19. TCRdb re-analysed the 5' RACE reads in MiXCR, keeping a single row per CDR3 protein. The profile shows around 510,000 distinct CDR3 sequences, less than 25% of them singletons. Sequenced input: PBMCs or a T cell subset sorted from them (not recorded which). Receptors originate from an adult woman who had mild COVID-19 (a few samples of this study predate the infection). Cell type and time point are not known. Both conserved end residues are part of each CDR3. A D gene is named only where the DNA matches it firmly. Clone size is not always given. Where it is, it says once, few, many or a class for expanded clones.

few,NA,TRBJ1-5,15,TRBV18,CASSPQSHGNQPQHF,TGTGCCAGCTCACCACAAAGTCATGGCAATCAGCCCCAGCATTTT
NA,TRBD1,TRBJ2-5,14,TRBV6-2/TRBV6-3,CASAEGQVQETQYF,TGTGCCAGCGCCGAGGGACAGGTTCAAGAGACCCAGTACTTC
NA,NA,TRBJ2-5,13,TRBV15,CATSSRGEETQYF,TGTGCCACCAGCTCTCGAGGGGAAGAGACCCAGTACTTC
NA,NA,TRBJ2-5,12,TRBV20-1,CSARDTEQTQYF,TGCAGTGCTAGAGATACAGAGCAGACCCAGTACTTC
few,NA,TRBJ2-5,14,TRBV5-4,CASSPDSAQETQYF,TGTGCCAGCAGCCCTGACAGCGCCCAAGAGACCCAGTACTTC
few,NA,TRBJ2-5,10,TRBV29-1,CSVDGRAQYF,TGCAGCGTTGACGGACGCGCCCAGTACTTC
NA,NA,TRBJ2-1,13,TRBV27,CASSLGLFNEQFF,TGTGCCAGCAGTCTCGGGCTTTTCAATGAGCAGTTCTTC
NA,TRBD1,TRBJ2-1,15,TRBV12-3/TRBV12-4,CASSLMAGGENEQFF,TGTGCCAGCAGTTTAATGGCAGGGGGAGAAAATGAGCAGTTCTTC
once,NA,TRBJ1-1,11,TRBV12-3/TRBV12-4,CASSKGFEAFF,TGTGCCAGCAGCAAGGGATTCGAAGCTTTCTTT
many,TRBD2,TRBJ2-7,15,TRBV7-9,CASSRSGGASYEQYF,TGTGCCAGCAGCCGTAGCGGGGGGGCCTCCTACGAGCAGTACTTC
NA,NA,TRBJ2-2,15,TRBV9,CASSVLGAEAGELFF,TGTGCCAGCAGCGTCCTGGGGGCAGAGGCCGGGGAGCTGTTTTTT
many,NA,TRBJ2-2,15,TRBV6-2/TRBV6-3,CASSRTPANTGELFF,TGTGCCAGCAGTCGGACACCCGCGAACACCGGGGAGCTGTTTTTT
once,NA,TRBJ1-1,13,TRBV20-1,CSATGDTTSGAFF,TGCAGTGCTACGGGAGACACTACCAGTGGGGCTTTCTTT
few,TRBD2,TRBJ2-1,13,TRBV29-1,CSVATSAENEQFF,TGCAGCGTTGCGACTAGCGCTGAGAATGAGCAGTTCTTC